This TCR beta chain appears in the sequencing data of a study of CD8 T cells in ankylosing spondylitis. Note on this clonotype: The antigen remains unidentified.

Molecular-barcoded quantitative 5'-RACE produced these TCR beta libraries. TCRdb re-derived calls from the 5' RACE reads in MiXCR, one entry per CDR3 protein. Of some 840,000 distinct CDR3 sequences listed, approximately 12% are singletons. Trimming pared 2 bases from V and 2 bases from J, leaving 7 bases between. The CDR3 consists of 13 residues. Looked up from germline, CDR1 is GTSNPN and CDR2 is SVGIG (reference sequence). Points from the study as a whole: A number of the motif variants had already been described in reactive arthritis synovial fluid and blood. CD8+ by phenotype, disease-linked clones were relatively rare in peripheral blood. As reported, disease-linked clones showed significant enrichment in matched ankylosing spondylitis synovial fluid. There was a TCR beta motif, made of eight highly homologous variants, that appeared characteristic of ankylosing spondylitis blood.

Sequencing was done on a sample of blood, either unsorted or a sorted T cell fraction (not recorded which). The TCR comes from a male donor with ankylosing spondylitis. This chain connects TRBV30 to TRBJ2-1; D is undetermined. The CDR3 spells CAWSWEPYNEQFF. Here the CDR3 DNA reads TGTGCCTGGAGTTGGGAACCCTACAATGAGCAGTTCTTC.